This T cell receptor (beta chain) was profiled in a study of CD8 T cells in Susac syndrome. Reverse transcription of about 0.45 to 1 ug RNA was performed with random hexamers. TCRdb used MiXCR to reprocess the immunoSEQ multiplex PCR reads, holding one entry per CDR3 protein. Of more than 70,000 distinct CDR3 sequences listed, approximately 92% are singletons. The germline V gene has CDR1 MNHNY and CDR2 SVGAGI (reference sequence). This CDR3 is built from 15 residues. Trimming removed 5 bases from V and 2 bases from J; junction bases left unmatched: 5. The sequence was obtained from a human donor in good health. The sequencing sample was made of CD8+ T cells from PBMCs. The chain has TRBV6-6 and TRBJ2-3, with 9 bases fitting TRBD2. This CDR3 reads CASSGSGGITDTQYF. In DNA form, the CDR3 reads TGTGCCAGCAGTGGTAGCGGGGGAATCACAGATACGCAGTATTTT.